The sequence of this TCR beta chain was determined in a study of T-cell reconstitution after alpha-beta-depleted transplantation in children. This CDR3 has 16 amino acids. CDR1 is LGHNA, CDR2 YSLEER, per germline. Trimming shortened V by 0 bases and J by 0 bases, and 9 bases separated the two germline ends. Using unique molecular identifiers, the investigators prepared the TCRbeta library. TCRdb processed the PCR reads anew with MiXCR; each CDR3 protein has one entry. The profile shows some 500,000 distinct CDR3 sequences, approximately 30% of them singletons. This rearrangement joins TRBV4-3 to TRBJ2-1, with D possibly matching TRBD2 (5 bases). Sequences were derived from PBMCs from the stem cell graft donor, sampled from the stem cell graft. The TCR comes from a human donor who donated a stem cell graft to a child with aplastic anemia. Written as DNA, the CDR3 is TGCGCCAGCAGCCAAGATCTGGGGAGCTCCTACAATGAGCAGTTCTTC. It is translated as CASSQDLGSSYNEQFF.